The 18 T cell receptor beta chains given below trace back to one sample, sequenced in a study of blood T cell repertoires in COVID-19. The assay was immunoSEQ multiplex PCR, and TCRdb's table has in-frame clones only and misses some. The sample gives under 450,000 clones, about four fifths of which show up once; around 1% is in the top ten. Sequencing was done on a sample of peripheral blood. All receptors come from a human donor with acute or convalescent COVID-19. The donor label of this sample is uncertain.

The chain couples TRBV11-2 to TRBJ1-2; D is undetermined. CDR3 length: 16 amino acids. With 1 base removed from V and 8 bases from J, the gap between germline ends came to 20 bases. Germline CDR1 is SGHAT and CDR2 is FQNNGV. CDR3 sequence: CASSLGGGDRARGYTF. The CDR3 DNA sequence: TGTGCCAGCAGCTTAGGTGGCGGAGATAGAGCCCGGGGCTACACCTTC.

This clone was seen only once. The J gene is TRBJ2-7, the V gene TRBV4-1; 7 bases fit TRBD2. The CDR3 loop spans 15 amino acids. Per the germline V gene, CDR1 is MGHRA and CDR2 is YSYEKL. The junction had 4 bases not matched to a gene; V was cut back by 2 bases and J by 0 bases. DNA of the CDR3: TGCGCCAGCAGCCAACGAAGCGGGGCCTCCTACGAGCAGTACTTC. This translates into CASSQRSGASYEQYF.

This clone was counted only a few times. The CDR3, as DNA: TGTGCCAGCAGCTTAGATAGGACAGGGCGTGAAGCTTTCTTT. Translating it yields CASSLDRTGREAFF. The rearrangement links TRBV11-2 to TRBJ1-1, with 8 bases that match TRBD1. The CDR3 loop spans 14 amino acids. Germline CDR1 and CDR2: SGHAT and FQNNGV. Trimming at V came to 0 bases and at J to 7 bases, leaving 4 bases not matched to a gene.

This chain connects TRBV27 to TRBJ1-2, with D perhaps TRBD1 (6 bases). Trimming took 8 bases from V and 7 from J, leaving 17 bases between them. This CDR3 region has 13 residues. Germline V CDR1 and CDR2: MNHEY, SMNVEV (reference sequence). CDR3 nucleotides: TGTGCCAGCGCCCGCCAGGGGTGGGGTGGCTACACCTTC. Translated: CASARQGWGGYTF.

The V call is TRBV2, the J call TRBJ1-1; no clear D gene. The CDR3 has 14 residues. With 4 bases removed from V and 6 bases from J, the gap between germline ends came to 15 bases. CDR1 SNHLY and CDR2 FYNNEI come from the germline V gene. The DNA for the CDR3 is TGTGCCAGCAGTGCCCTCGGAACCCAGGCTGAAGCTTTCTTT. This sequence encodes CASSALGTQAEAFF.

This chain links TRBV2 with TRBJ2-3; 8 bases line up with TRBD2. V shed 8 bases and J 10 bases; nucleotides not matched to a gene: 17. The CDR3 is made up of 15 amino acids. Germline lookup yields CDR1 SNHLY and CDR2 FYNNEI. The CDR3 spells CASHGGGLPKGSQYF. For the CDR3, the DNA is TGTGCCAGCCACGGGGGGGGTCTGCCTAAAGGATCGCAGTATTTT.

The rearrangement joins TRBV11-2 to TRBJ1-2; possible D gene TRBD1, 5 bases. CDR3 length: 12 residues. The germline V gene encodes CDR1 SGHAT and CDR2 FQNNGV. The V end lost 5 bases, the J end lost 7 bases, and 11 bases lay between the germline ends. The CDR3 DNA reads TGTGCCAGCAGCATCCAGGGTGGTGGCTACACCTTC. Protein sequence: CASSIQGGGYTF.

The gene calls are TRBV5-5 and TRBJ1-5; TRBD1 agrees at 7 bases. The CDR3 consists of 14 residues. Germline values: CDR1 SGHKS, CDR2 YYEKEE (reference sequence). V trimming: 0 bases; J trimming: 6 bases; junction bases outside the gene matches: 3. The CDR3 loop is CASSLEAGGQPQHF. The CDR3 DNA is TGTGCCAGCAGCTTGGAGGCAGGGGGTCAGCCCCAGCATTTT.

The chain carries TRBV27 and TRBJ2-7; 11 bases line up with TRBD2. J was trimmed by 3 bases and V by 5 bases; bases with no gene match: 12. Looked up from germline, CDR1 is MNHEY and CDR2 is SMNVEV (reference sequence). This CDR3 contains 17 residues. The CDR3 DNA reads TGTGCCAGCAGTCCAAACCTGATAGCGGGAGGGTACTACGAGCAGTACTTC. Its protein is CASSPNLIAGGYYEQYF.

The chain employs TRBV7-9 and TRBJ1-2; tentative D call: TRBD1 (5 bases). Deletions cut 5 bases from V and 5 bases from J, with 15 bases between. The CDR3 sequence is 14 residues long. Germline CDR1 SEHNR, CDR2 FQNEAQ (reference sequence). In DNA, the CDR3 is TGTGCCAGCAGCCCCCCCGACAGAGCTTATGGCTACACCTTC. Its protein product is CASSPPDRAYGYTF.

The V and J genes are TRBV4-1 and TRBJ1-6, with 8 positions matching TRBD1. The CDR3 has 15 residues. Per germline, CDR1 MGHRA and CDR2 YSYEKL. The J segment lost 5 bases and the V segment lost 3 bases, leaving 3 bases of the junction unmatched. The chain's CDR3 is CASSHTDRDNSPLHF. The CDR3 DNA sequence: TGCGCCAGCAGCCACACGGACAGGGATAATTCACCCCTCCACTTT.

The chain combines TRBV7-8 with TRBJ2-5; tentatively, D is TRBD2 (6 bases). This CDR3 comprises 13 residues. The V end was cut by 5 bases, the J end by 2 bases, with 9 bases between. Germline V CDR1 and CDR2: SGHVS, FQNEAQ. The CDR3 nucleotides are TGTGCCAGCAGCCTGGGACTTCAAGAGACCCAGTACTTC. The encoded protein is CASSLGLQETQYF. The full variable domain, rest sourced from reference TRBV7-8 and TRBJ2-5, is GAGVSQSPRYKVAKRGQDVALRCDPISGHVSLFWYQQALGQGPEFLTYFQNEAQLDKSGLPSDRFFAERPEGSVSTLKIQRTQQEDSAVYLCASSLGLQETQYFGPGTRLLVL.

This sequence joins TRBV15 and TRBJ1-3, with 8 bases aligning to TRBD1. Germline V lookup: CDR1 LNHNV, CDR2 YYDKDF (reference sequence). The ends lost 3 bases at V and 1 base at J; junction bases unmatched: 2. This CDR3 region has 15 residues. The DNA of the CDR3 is TGTGCCACCAGCAGTACAGGGGGATCTGGAAACACCATATATTTT. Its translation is CATSSTGGSGNTIYF. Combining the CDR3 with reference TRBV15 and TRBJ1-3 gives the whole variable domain DAMVIQNPRYQVTQFGKPVTLSCSQTLNHNVMYWYQQKSSQAPKLLFHYYDKDFNNEADTPDNFQSRRPNTSFCFLDIRSPGLGDTAMYLCATSSTGGSGNTIYFGEGSWLTVV.

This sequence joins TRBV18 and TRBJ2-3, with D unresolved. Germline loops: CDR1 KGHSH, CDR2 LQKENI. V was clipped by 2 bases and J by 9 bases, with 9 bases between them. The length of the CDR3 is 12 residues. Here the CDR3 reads CASSPIAETQYF. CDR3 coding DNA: TGTGCCAGCTCACCAATAGCCGAAACGCAGTATTTT.

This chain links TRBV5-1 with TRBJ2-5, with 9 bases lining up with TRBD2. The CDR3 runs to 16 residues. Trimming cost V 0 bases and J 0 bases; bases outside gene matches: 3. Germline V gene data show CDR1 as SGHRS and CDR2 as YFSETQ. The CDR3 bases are TGCGCCAGCAGCTTGGGACTAGCGGAAAACCAAGAGACCCAGTACTTC. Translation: CASSLGLAENQETQYF.

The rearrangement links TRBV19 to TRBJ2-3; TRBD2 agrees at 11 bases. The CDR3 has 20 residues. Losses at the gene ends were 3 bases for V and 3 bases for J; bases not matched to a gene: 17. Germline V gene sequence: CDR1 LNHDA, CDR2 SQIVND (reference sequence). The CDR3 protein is CASSIHFFSGGGKPTDTQYF. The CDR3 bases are TGTGCCAGTAGTATCCATTTCTTTAGCGGGGGGGGAAAACCAACAGATACGCAGTATTTT.

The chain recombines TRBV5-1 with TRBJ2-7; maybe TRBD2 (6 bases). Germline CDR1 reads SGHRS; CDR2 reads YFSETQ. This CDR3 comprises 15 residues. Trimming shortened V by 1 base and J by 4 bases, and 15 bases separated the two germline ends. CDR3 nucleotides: TGCGCCAGCAGCTTGTCGACGGGGGATCTATACGAGCAGTACTTC. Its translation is CASSLSTGDLYEQYF.

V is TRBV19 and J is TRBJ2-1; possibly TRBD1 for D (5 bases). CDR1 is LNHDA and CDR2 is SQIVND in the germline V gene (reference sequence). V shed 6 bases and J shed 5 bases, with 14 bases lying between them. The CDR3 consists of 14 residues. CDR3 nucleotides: TGTGCCAGTAGGAACCGACAGCTCAACAATGAGCAGTTCTTC. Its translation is CASRNRQLNNEQFF.